The T cell receptor (beta chain) under discussion was sequenced for a study of T cell repertoires in cytomegalovirus infection. About the study: Epitope selection comprised recently identified HLA-C-restricted CMV epitopes and well-studied HLA-B-restricted CMV epitopes. CMV infection plus the matching HLA type was flagged by public TCR beta signatures. Study conclusions and caveats: HLA-C-restricted CMV clonotypes gave the most frequent clonotype in two of eight donors. Based on cumulative public TCR beta family frequency, carriers of CMV plus the relevant HLA were identified.

In its sample, this clonotype was seen a few times. Its specificity is unknown. V gave up 7 bases and J gave up 4 bases; unmatched junction bases: 13. The CDR3 consists of 16 residues. Germline V gene lookup returns CDR1 SNHLY and CDR2 FYNNEI. TCRdb itself ran the reads through MiXCR, one entry per CDR3 protein. Seen here are tens of thousands of distinct CDR3 sequences, roughly 20% observed once, and the top ten hold roughly two thirds. The sample consisted of CD8+ T cells from cultured PBMCs, taken from culture after CMV antigen stimulation. This sequence was found in a human donor in good health (CMV status not recorded). Some clones in this sample may be carry-over from other donors' samples. The chain joins TRBV2 to TRBJ1-1, with 9 nucleotides matching TRBD1. CDR3 protein: CASNVETGGRSTEAFF. The CDR3 DNA is TGTGCCAGCAACGTAGAGACAGGGGGGCGTTCCACTGAAGCTTTCTTT.